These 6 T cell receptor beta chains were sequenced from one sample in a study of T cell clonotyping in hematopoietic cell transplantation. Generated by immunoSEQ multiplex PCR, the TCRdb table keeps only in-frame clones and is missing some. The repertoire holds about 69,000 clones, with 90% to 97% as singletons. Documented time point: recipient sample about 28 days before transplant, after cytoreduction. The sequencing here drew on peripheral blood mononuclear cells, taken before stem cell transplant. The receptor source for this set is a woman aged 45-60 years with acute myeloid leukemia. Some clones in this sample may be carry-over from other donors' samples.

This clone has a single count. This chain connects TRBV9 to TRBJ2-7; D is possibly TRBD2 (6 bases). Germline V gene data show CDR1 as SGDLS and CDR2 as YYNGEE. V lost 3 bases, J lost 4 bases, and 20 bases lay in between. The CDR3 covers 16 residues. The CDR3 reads CASSDRGGTEPYEQYF. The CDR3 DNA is TGTGCCAGCAGCGACCGCGGAGGGACGGAACCATACGAGCAGTACTTC.

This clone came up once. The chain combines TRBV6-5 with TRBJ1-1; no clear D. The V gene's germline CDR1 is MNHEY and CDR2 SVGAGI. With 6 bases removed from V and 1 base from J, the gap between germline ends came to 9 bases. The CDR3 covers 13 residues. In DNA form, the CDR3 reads TGTGCCAGCAGCCGACAAGAGAACACTGAAGCTTTCTTT. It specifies CASSRQENTEAFF.

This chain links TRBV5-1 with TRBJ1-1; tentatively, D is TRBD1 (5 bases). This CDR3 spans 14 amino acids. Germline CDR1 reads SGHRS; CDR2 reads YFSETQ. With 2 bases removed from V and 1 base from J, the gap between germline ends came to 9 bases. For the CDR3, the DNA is TGCGCCAGCAGCTTTGGGGCCTCGAACACTGAAGCTTTCTTT. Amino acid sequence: CASSFGASNTEAFF.

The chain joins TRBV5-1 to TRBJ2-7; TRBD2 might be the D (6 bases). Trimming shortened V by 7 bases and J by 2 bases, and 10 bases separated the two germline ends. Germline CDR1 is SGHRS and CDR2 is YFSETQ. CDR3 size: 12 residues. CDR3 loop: CASRDSAYEQYF. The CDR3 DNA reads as TGCGCCAGCCGGGACTCAGCCTACGAGCAGTACTTC.

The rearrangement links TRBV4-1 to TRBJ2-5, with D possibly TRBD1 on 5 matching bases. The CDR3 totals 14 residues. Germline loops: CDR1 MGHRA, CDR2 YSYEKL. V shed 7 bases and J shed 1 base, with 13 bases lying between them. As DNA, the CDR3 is TGCGCCAGCAACCAGGGAAGGGTCCAAGAGACCCAGTACTTC. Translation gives CASNQGRVQETQYF.

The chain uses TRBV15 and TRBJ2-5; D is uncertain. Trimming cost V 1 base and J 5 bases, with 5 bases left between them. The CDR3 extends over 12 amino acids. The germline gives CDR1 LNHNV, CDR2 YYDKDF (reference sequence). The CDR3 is CATSRGGETQYF. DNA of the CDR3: TGTGCCACCAGCAGAGGTGGGGAGACCCAGTACTTC.